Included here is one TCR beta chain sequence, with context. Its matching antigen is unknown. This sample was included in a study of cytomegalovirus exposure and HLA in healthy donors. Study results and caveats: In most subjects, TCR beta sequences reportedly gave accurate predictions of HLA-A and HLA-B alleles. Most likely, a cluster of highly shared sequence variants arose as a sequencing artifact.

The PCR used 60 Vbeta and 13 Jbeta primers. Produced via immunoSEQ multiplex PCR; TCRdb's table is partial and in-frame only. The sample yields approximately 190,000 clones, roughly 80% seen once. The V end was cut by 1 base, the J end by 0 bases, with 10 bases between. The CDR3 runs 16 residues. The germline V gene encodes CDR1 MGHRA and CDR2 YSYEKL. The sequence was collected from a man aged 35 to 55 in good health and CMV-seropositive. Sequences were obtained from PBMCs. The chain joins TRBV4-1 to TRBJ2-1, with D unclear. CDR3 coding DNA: TGCGCCAGCAGCCAAGTTGACATGATCTCCTACAATGAGCAGTTCTTC. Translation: CASSQVDMISYNEQFF.